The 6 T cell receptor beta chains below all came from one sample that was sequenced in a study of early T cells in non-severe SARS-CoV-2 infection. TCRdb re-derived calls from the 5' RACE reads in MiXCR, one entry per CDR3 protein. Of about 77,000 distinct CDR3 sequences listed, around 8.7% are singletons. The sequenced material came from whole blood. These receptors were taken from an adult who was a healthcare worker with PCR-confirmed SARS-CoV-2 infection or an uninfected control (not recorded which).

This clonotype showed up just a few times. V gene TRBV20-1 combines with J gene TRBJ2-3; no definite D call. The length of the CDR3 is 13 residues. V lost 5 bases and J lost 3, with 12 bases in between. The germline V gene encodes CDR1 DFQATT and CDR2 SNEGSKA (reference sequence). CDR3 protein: CSADRAETDTQYF. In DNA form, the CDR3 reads TGCAGTGCTGACCGGGCAGAAACAGATACGCAGTATTTT.

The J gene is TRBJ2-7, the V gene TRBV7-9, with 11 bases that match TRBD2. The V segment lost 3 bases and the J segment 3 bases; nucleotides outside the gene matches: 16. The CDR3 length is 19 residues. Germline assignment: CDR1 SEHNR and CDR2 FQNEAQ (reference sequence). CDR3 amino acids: CASSFPTSGTNSWIYEQYF. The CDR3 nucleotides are TGTGCCAGCAGCTTCCCGACTAGCGGGACTAACTCCTGGATCTACGAGCAGTACTTC. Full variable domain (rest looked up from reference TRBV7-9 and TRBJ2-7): DTGVSQNPRHKITKRGQNVTFRCDPISEHNRLYWYRQTLGQGPEFLTYFQNEAQLEKSRLLSDRFSAERPKGSFSTLEIQRTEQGDSAMYLCASSFPTSGTNSWIYEQYFGPGTRLTVT.

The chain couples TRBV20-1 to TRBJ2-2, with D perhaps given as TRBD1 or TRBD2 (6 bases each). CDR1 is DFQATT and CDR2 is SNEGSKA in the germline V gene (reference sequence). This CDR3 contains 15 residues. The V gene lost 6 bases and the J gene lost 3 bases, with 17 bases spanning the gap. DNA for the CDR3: TGCAGTGCAGCCCAATCGGGGGCGGACACCGGGGAGCTGTTTTTT. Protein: CSAAQSGADTGELFF.

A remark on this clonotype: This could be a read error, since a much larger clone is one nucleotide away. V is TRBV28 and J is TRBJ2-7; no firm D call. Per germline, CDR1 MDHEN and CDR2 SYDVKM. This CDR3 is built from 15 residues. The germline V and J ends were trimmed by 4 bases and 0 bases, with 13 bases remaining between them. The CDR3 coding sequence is TGTGCCAGCAGTTCGTCCCTACTACTCTCCTACGAGCAGTACTTC. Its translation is CASSSSLLLSYEQYF.

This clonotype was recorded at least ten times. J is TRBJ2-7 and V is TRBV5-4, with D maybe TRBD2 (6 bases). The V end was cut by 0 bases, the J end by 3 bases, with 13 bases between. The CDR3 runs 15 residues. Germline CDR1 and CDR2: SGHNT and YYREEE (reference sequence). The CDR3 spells CASSLGRAVFYEQYF. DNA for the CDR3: TGTGCCAGCAGCTTGGGGAGGGCCGTCTTCTACGAGCAGTACTTC. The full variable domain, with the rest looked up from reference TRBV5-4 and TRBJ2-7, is ETGVTQSPTHLIKTRGQQVTLRCSSQSGHNTVSWYQQALGQGPQFIFQYYREEENGRGNFPPRFSGLQFPNYSSELNVNALELDDSALYLCASSLGRAVFYEQYFGPGTRLTVT.

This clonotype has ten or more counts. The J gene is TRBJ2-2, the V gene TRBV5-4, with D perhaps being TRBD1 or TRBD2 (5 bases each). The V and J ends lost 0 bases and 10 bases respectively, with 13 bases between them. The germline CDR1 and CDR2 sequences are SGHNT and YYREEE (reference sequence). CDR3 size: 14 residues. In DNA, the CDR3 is TGTGCCAGCAGCTTGGAAGGGGAGCATGAGGAGCTGTTTTTT. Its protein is CASSLEGEHEELFF.